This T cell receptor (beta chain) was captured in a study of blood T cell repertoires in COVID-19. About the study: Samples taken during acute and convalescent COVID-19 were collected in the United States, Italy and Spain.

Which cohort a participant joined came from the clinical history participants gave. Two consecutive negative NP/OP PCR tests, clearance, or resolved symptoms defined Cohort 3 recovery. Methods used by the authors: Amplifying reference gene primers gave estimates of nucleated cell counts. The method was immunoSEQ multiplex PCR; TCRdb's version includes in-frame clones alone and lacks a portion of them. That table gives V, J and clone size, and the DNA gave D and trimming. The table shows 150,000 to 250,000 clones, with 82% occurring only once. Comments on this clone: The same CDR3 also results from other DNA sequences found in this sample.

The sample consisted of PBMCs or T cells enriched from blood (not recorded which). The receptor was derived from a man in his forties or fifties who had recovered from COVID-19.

The CDR3 protein is CASSQDRDQPQHF. CDR3 DNA sequence: TGCGCCAGCAGCCAAGACAGGGATCAGCCCCAGCATTTT. The rearrangement links TRBV4-3 to TRBJ1-5, with D possibly being TRBD1 (5 bases). Deletions cut 0 bases from V and 5 bases from J, with 5 bases between. Germline assignment: CDR1 LGHNA and CDR2 YSLEER. The CDR3 consists of 13 residues.